This paragraph covers one T cell receptor (beta chain) sequence. The germline V gene has CDR1 SEHNR and CDR2 FQNEAQ (reference sequence). The ends were cut back, 10 bases at V and 3 bases at J, with 12 bases in the middle. The CDR3 is 12 amino acids. Libraries were prepared by immunoSEQ multiplex PCR; TCRdb keeps only in-frame clonotypes and omits some of them. Of under 2,000,000 clones in the sample, about 94% are singletons; the top ten hold 1.2%. The source of the sample is a study of shared clonotypes between healthy human individuals. Selected positively for CCR7 and CD45RO-negative, naive CD8 cells excluded terminally differentiated effector memory CD45RA+ cells.

The material sequenced was naive CD8+ T cells sorted from blood. The chain joins TRBV7-9 to TRBJ2-5; no clear D gene. This receptor was taken from a man between 18 and 29 years old in good health. For the CDR3, the DNA is TGTGCCACCTCGGGCAGCGAAGAGACCCAGTACTTC. Protein sequence: CATSGSEETQYF. The whole variable domain, filled in from reference TRBV7-9 and TRBJ2-5, reads DTGVSQNPRHKITKRGQNVTFRCDPISEHNRLYWYRQTLGQGPEFLTYFQNEAQLEKSRLLSDRFSAERPKGSFSTLEIQRTEQGDSAMYLCATSGSEETQYFGPGTRLLVL.